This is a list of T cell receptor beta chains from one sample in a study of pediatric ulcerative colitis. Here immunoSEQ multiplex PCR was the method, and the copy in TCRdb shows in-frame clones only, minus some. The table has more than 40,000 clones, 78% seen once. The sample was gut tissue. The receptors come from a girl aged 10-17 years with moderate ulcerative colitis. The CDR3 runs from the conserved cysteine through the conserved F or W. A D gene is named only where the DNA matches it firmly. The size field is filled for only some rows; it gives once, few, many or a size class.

CDR3aa: CASNDQGGANQPQHF; CDR3nt: TGTGCCAGCAACGACCAGGGGGGCGCCAATCAGCCCCAGCATTTT; j_gene: TRBJ1-5; d_gene: TRBD1; v_gene: TRBV6-6; abundance: few
CDR3aa: CASEAGKGTQYF; CDR3nt: TGTGCCAGCGAAGCGGGGAAAGGGACCCAGTACTTC; j_gene: TRBJ2-5; d_gene: TRBD2; v_gene: TRBV6-4; abundance: .
CDR3aa: CSVKGNGYTF; CDR3nt: TGCAGTGTGAAGGGGAATGGCTACACCTTC; j_gene: TRBJ1-2; d_gene: .; v_gene: TRBV20-1; abundance: .
CDR3aa: CSVRLAGGGEQFF; CDR3nt: TGCAGCGTTCGTTTAGCGGGAGGGGGTGAGCAGTTCTTC; j_gene: TRBJ2-1; d_gene: TRBD2; v_gene: TRBV29-1; abundance: .
CDR3aa: CAISTGQENIQYF; CDR3nt: TGTGCCATCAGCACGGGACAAGAGAACATTCAGTACTTC; j_gene: TRBJ2-4; d_gene: .; v_gene: TRBV10-3; abundance: .
CDR3aa: CASSGQMGEQYF; CDR3nt: TGTGCCAGCAGTGGGCAGATGGGCGAGCAGTACTTC; j_gene: TRBJ2-7; d_gene: .; v_gene: TRBV2; abundance: .
CDR3aa: CASSLGPSSGLSYEQYF; CDR3nt: TGTGCCAGCAGTTTAGGCCCTTCTAGCGGGCTCTCCTACGAGCAGTACTTC; j_gene: TRBJ2-7; d_gene: TRBD2; v_gene: TRBV27; abundance: .
CDR3aa: CSVEPRGRYTEAFF; CDR3nt: TGCAGCGTTGAACCTAGAGGACGCTACACTGAAGCTTTCTTT; j_gene: TRBJ1-1; d_gene: .; v_gene: TRBV29-1; abundance: .
CDR3aa: CASSPPGQGFYGYTF; CDR3nt: TGTGCCAGCAGCCCCCCGGGACAGGGGTTCTATGGCTACACCTTC; j_gene: TRBJ1-2; d_gene: TRBD1; v_gene: TRBV7-9; abundance: .
CDR3aa: CASRDLRGSNYGYTF; CDR3nt: TGTGCCAGCAGAGATTTGCGGGGCTCGAACTATGGCTACACCTTC; j_gene: TRBJ1-2; d_gene: .; v_gene: TRBV6-5; abundance: .
CDR3aa: CASSHPGARLETQYF; CDR3nt: TGTGCCAGCAGCCACCCAGGGGCGAGACTCGAGACCCAGTACTTC; j_gene: TRBJ2-5; d_gene: .; v_gene: TRBV5-5; abundance: .
CDR3aa: CAWSIQGSYNEQFF; CDR3nt: TGTGCCTGGAGTATTCAGGGAAGCTACAATGAGCAGTTCTTC; j_gene: TRBJ2-1; d_gene: .; v_gene: TRBV30; abundance: few
CDR3aa: CAISESRTGASGELFF; CDR3nt: TGTGCCATCAGTGAGTCTAGGACAGGGGCGTCCGGGGAGCTGTTTTTT; j_gene: TRBJ2-2; d_gene: TRBD1; v_gene: TRBV10-3; abundance: few
CDR3aa: CASSQAMGGGAIYGYTF; CDR3nt: TGCGCCAGCAGCCAAGCGATGGGCGGCGGCGCGATCTATGGCTACACCTTC; j_gene: TRBJ1-2; d_gene: .; v_gene: TRBV4-1; abundance: .
CDR3aa: CASSYSMAGAGTF; CDR3nt: TGTGCCAGCAGTTACTCGATGGCAGGCGCGGGAACCTTC; j_gene: TRBJ1-2; d_gene: .; v_gene: TRBV6-6; abundance: .
CDR3aa: CASSNRVLTDTQYF; CDR3nt: TGTGCCAGCAGTAACAGAGTTCTCACAGATACGCAGTATTTT; j_gene: TRBJ2-3; d_gene: .; v_gene: TRBV2; abundance: .
CDR3aa: CASSPGRDRTPNTEAFF; CDR3nt: TGTGCCAGCAGCCCTGGCCGGGACAGGACCCCGAACACTGAAGCTTTCTTT; j_gene: TRBJ1-1; d_gene: TRBD1; v_gene: TRBV4-2; abundance: .
CDR3aa: CASSLERVDYNEQFF; CDR3nt: TGTGCCAGCAGCTTAGAGAGGGTGGACTACAATGAGCAGTTCTTC; j_gene: TRBJ2-1; d_gene: .; v_gene: TRBV7-9; abundance: few
CDR3aa: CASSPRQGGNEKLFF; CDR3nt: TGCGCCAGCAGCCCAAGACAGGGCGGTAATGAAAAACTGTTTTTT; j_gene: TRBJ1-4; d_gene: TRBD1; v_gene: TRBV5-1; abundance: .
CDR3aa: CASSSPYEQYF; CDR3nt: TGTGCCAGCAGCTCCCCCTACGAGCAGTACTTC; j_gene: TRBJ2-7; d_gene: .; v_gene: TRBV7-9; abundance: .
CDR3aa: CAISEARANSPLHF; CDR3nt: TGTGCCATCAGTGAGGCGAGGGCGAATTCACCCCTCCACTTT; j_gene: TRBJ1-6; d_gene: .; v_gene: TRBV10-3; abundance: .
CDR3aa: CASSLIGTSFDEQYF; CDR3nt: TGTGCCAGCAGTTTAATAGGGACTAGCTTCGACGAGCAGTACTTC; j_gene: TRBJ2-7; d_gene: TRBD2; v_gene: TRBV28; abundance: .
CDR3aa: CALDRDNQPQHF; CDR3nt: TGTGCCTTAGACAGGGACAATCAGCCCCAGCATTTT; j_gene: TRBJ1-5; d_gene: TRBD1; v_gene: TRBV30; abundance: .
CDR3aa: CASSLLAGRENTQYF; CDR3nt: TGTGCCAGCAGCTTATTAGCGGGACGTGAAAATACGCAGTATTTT; j_gene: TRBJ2-3; d_gene: TRBD2; v_gene: TRBV7-6; abundance: once
CDR3aa: CASSLRDTEAFF; CDR3nt: TGTGCCAGTAGTCTCAGGGACACTGAAGCTTTCTTT; j_gene: TRBJ1-1; d_gene: .; v_gene: TRBV19; abundance: .
CDR3aa: CAWSVRVGAPAF; CDR3nt: TGTGCCTGGAGTGTTAGGGTTGGGGCTCCCGCGTTT; j_gene: TRBJ2-3; d_gene: .; v_gene: TRBV30; abundance: .
CDR3aa: CASSLSRQVAGELFF; CDR3nt: TGCGCCAGCAGCCTATCCAGACAGGTAGCCGGGGAGCTGTTTTTT; j_gene: TRBJ2-2; d_gene: .; v_gene: TRBV4-1; abundance: .
CDR3aa: CASGLVGIEQFF; CDR3nt: TGTGCTAGTGGTTTGGTAGGGATTGAGCAGTTCTTC; j_gene: TRBJ2-1; d_gene: .; v_gene: TRBV12-5; abundance: .
CDR3aa: CASSLTDRGLTDQGLFF; CDR3nt: TGTGCCAGCAGTTTAACGGACAGGGGGTTAACCGACCAGGGACTGTTTTTT; j_gene: TRBJ1-4; d_gene: TRBD1; v_gene: TRBV28; abundance: .
CDR3aa: CASSMAHTEAFF; CDR3nt: TGTGCCAGTAGTATGGCGCACACTGAAGCTTTCTTT; j_gene: TRBJ1-1; d_gene: .; v_gene: TRBV19; abundance: .
CDR3aa: CASSLVGGSTYEQYF; CDR3nt: TGTGCCAGCAGCTTAGTGGGGGGAAGCACCTACGAGCAGTACTTC; j_gene: TRBJ2-7; d_gene: .; v_gene: TRBV7-8; abundance: .
CDR3aa: CSGEHDEKLFF; CDR3nt: TGCAGTGGCGAACACGATGAAAAACTGTTTTTT; j_gene: TRBJ1-4; d_gene: .; v_gene: TRBV20-1; abundance: .
CDR3aa: CASSPGGSYYEQYF; CDR3nt: TGTGCCAGCAGCCCAGGGGGGAGTTACTACGAGCAGTACTTC; j_gene: TRBJ2-7; d_gene: .; v_gene: TRBV7-8; abundance: .
CDR3aa: CASSLVRGGNYGYTF; CDR3nt: TGTGCCAGCAGTTTGGTTAGGGGAGGGAACTATGGCTACACCTTC; j_gene: TRBJ1-2; d_gene: .; v_gene: TRBV27; abundance: .
CDR3aa: CASSSGGDYGYTF; CDR3nt: TGTGCCAGCAGTTCGGGGGGTGACTATGGCTACACCTTC; j_gene: TRBJ1-2; d_gene: .; v_gene: TRBV6-6; abundance: few
CDR3aa: CAWSKLAGIETQYF; CDR3nt: TGTGCCTGGAGTAAACTAGCGGGTATCGAGACCCAGTACTTC; j_gene: TRBJ2-5; d_gene: TRBD2; v_gene: TRBV30; abundance: .
CDR3aa: CASSQGKGGGYEQYF; CDR3nt: TGCGCCAGCAGCCAAGGGAAGGGGGGAGGATACGAGCAGTACTTC; j_gene: TRBJ2-7; d_gene: .; v_gene: TRBV4-1; abundance: .
CDR3aa: CASSQDGGTGGGYTF; CDR3nt: TGCGCCAGCAGCCAAGACGGTGGGACAGGCGGTGGCTACACCTTC; j_gene: TRBJ1-2; d_gene: TRBD1; v_gene: TRBV4-3; abundance: .
CDR3aa: CATHHQMNTEAFF; CDR3nt: TGTGCCACCCATCACCAGATGAACACTGAAGCTTTCTTT; j_gene: TRBJ1-1; d_gene: .; v_gene: TRBV10-3; abundance: .
CDR3aa: CASSHPRATEAFF; CDR3nt: TGTGCCAGCAGCCATCCGAGGGCCACTGAAGCTTTCTTT; j_gene: TRBJ1-1; d_gene: .; v_gene: TRBV4-2; abundance: once
CDR3aa: CASSLARSGVGTQYF; CDR3nt: TGTGCCAGCAGCTTAGCGCGTAGCGGGGTTGGTACGCAGTATTTT; j_gene: TRBJ2-3; d_gene: TRBD2; v_gene: TRBV7-6; abundance: once
CDR3aa: CASSDSGAYGYTF; CDR3nt: TGTGCCAGCAGTGACTCGGGGGCATATGGCTACACCTTC; j_gene: TRBJ1-2; d_gene: .; v_gene: TRBV6-1; abundance: .
CDR3aa: CASSEGSWQPKGYTF; CDR3nt: TGTGCCAGCAGTGAGGGGTCGTGGCAACCGAAAGGCTACACCTTC; j_gene: TRBJ1-2; d_gene: .; v_gene: TRBV28; abundance: .
CDR3aa: CASSQDKGLIYGYTF; CDR3nt: TGCGCCAGCAGCCAAGATAAGGGTTTGATCTATGGCTACACCTTC; j_gene: TRBJ1-2; d_gene: .; v_gene: TRBV4-1; abundance: few
CDR3aa: CASRKGGTPNYGYTF; CDR3nt: TGTGCCAGCAGGAAGGGGGGGACACCGAATTATGGCTACACCTTC; j_gene: TRBJ1-2; d_gene: .; v_gene: TRBV6-4; abundance: .
CDR3aa: CASSLVLGPTSGNTIYF; CDR3nt: TGTGCCAGCAGCTTAGTTTTGGGCCCAACCTCTGGAAACACCATATATTTT; j_gene: TRBJ1-3; d_gene: .; v_gene: TRBV7-9; abundance: .
CDR3aa: CASSLDRGLYGYTF; CDR3nt: TGTGCCAGCAGCTTGGACAGGGGACTCTATGGCTACACCTTC; j_gene: TRBJ1-2; d_gene: TRBD1; v_gene: TRBV5-4; abundance: .
CDR3aa: CASSSSLNQPQHF; CDR3nt: TGTGCCAGCAGCTCTTCCCTCAATCAGCCCCAGCATTTT; j_gene: TRBJ1-5; d_gene: .; v_gene: TRBV7-2; abundance: few
CDR3aa: CASSQGGWQAEGNSPLHF; CDR3nt: TGCGCCAGCAGCCAAGGGGGATGGCAGGCCGAAGGGAATTCACCCCTCCACTTT; j_gene: TRBJ1-6; d_gene: .; v_gene: TRBV4-1; abundance: .
CDR3aa: CASSTTNTGELFF; CDR3nt: TGTGCCAGCAGTACCACGAACACCGGGGAGCTGTTTTTT; j_gene: TRBJ2-2; d_gene: .; v_gene: TRBV27; abundance: .
CDR3aa: CASKNRDQPQHF; CDR3nt: TGTGCCAGCAAAAATCGGGATCAGCCCCAGCATTTT; j_gene: TRBJ1-5; d_gene: .; v_gene: TRBV27; abundance: .
CDR3aa: CSAGTGMVFF; CDR3nt: TGCAGTGCTGGGACAGGGATGGTTTTCTTT; j_gene: TRBJ1-1; d_gene: TRBD1; v_gene: TRBV20-1; abundance: once
CDR3aa: CASSPRLSPSHEQYF; CDR3nt: TGTGCCAGCAGCCCCCGACTGAGCCCCAGCCACGAGCAGTACTTC; j_gene: TRBJ2-7; d_gene: .; v_gene: TRBV9; abundance: .
CDR3aa: CAISDGGGGTDTQYF; CDR3nt: TGTGCCATCAGTGATGGAGGGGGTGGCACAGATACGCAGTATTTT; j_gene: TRBJ2-3; d_gene: .; v_gene: TRBV10-3; abundance: .
CDR3aa: CASSLGQGPVTQYF; CDR3nt: TGTGCCAGCAGTTTGGGACAGGGGCCGGTTACGCAGTATTTT; j_gene: TRBJ2-3; d_gene: TRBD1; v_gene: TRBV28; abundance: .
CDR3aa: CASSEDGTTYNEQFF; CDR3nt: TGTGCCAGCAGTGAAGACGGGACAACTTACAATGAGCAGTTCTTC; j_gene: TRBJ2-1; d_gene: .; v_gene: TRBV9; abundance: .
CDR3aa: CASSLGTNTEAFF; CDR3nt: TGTGCCAGTAGTCTAGGGACGAACACTGAAGCTTTCTTT; j_gene: TRBJ1-1; d_gene: .; v_gene: TRBV19; abundance: .
CDR3aa: CASSQDRRTVYNEQFF; CDR3nt: TGCGCCAGCAGCCAAGACAGGAGAACAGTCTACAATGAGCAGTTCTTC; j_gene: TRBJ2-1; d_gene: .; v_gene: TRBV4-3; abundance: .
CDR3aa: CASRAQGGQETQYF; CDR3nt: TGTGCCAGCCGAGCACAGGGCGGTCAAGAGACCCAGTACTTC; j_gene: TRBJ2-5; d_gene: .; v_gene: TRBV5-5; abundance: once
CDR3aa: CASSTTHLTVTGQEAFF; CDR3nt: TGTGCCAGCAGCACAACGCATCTAACGGTAACGGGACAAGAAGCTTTCTTT; j_gene: TRBJ1-1; d_gene: .; v_gene: TRBV5-6; abundance: .